The following is a T cell receptor (beta chain) sequence with its context. Its matching antigen is unknown. TCRdb analysed the 5' RACE reads with MiXCR anew, one entry per CDR3 protein. The sample carries about 49,000 distinct CDR3 sequences, approximately 6.6% recorded once. The CDR3 contains 13 residues. Trimming shortened V by 5 bases and J by 1 base, and 7 bases separated the two germline ends. The germline V gene has CDR1 MDHEN and CDR2 SYDVKM. This entry comes from a study of T-cell memory formation after mild COVID-19. General observations from the study: The finding that pre-infection memory included some responding clones suggested that cross-reactive memory joined. Clones contracting day 15 to 85 were balanced CD4/CD8; later expanders leaned CD4+. Confirmation of SARS-CoV-2 specificity was lacking for second-wave clones peaking day 37. Shrinking CD4+ clones resided mostly in CM and EM, and CD8+ ones in EMRA.

The chain couples TRBV28 to TRBJ2-3, with D uncertain. The specimen sequenced was PBMCs or a T cell subset sorted from them (not recorded which). The TCR sequence derives from a man aged 18 to 29 who had mild COVID-19 (a few samples of this study predate the infection). Cell type and time point are not known. The CDR3 sequence is CASSKAGTDTQYF. The CDR3 DNA follows: TGTGCCAGCAGTAAGGCAGGCACAGATACGCAGTATTTT.